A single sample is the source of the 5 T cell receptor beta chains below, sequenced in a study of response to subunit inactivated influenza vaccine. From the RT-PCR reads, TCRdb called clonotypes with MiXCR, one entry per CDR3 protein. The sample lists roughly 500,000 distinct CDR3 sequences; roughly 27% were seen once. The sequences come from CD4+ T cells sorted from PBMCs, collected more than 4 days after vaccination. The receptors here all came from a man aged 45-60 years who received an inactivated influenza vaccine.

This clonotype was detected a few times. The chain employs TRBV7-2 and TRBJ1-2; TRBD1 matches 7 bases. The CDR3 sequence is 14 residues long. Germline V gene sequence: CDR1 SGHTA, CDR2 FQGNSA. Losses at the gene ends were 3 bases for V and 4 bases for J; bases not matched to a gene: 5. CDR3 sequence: CASSLRTGGYGYTF. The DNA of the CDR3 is TGTGCCAGCAGCTTGAGGACAGGCGGCTATGGCTACACCTTC.

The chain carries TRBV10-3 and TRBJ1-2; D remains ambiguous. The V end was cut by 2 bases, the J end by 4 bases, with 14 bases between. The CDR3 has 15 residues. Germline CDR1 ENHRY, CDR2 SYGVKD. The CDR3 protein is CAISEGSSFSYGYTF. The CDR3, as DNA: TGTGCCATCAGTGAGGGCAGCAGTTTCTCCTATGGCTACACCTTC.

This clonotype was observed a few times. CDR3: CASSFDRRDTQYF. CDR3 nucleotides: TGTGCCAGCAGTTTTGACAGGAGGGATACGCAGTATTTT. The chain combines TRBV28 with TRBJ2-3; D is perhaps TRBD1 (6 bases). CDR1 MDHEN and CDR2 SYDVKM come from the germline V gene. This CDR3 region has 13 residues. Trimming removed 3 bases from V and 6 bases from J, with 10 bases in between.

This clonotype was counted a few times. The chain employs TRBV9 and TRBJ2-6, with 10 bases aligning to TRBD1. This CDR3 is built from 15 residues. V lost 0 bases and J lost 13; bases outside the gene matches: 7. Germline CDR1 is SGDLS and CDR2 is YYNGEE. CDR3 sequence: CASSVEGQGPPVLTF. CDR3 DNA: TGTGCCAGCAGCGTAGAGGGACAGGGGCCCCCAGTCCTGACTTTC.

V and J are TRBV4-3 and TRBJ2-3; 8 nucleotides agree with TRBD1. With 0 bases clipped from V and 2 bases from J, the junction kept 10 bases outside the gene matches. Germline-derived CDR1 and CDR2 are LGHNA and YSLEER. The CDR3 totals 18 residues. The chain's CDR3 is CASSQELRQGFSTDTQYF. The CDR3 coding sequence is TGCGCCAGCAGCCAAGAATTGAGACAGGGGTTTTCCACAGATACGCAGTATTTT.